These T cell receptor beta chains were read from a single sample in a study of shared T cell receptors in the human thymus. The assay was immunoSEQ multiplex PCR, and TCRdb's table has in-frame clones only and misses some. The data contain about 660,000 clones, around 87% of them singletons. The same sample was also used in a study of human thymus T cells.

Sample: thymocytes. These receptors came from a boy less than two years old with a congenital heart defect. CDR3s include the opening cysteine and the closing phenylalanine or tryptophan. Fields, in order: CDR3 length, clone size, V gene, D gene, J gene, CDR3 protein, CDR3 DNA. The D gene is left open where the match is weak. Part of the rows lack a size; the others show once, few, many or a class for expanded clones.

CDR3 length: 17
clone size: .
V gene: TRBV25-1
D gene: TRBD2
J gene: TRBJ2-7
CDR3 protein: CASSPRGWSGTSHEQYF
CDR3 DNA: TGTGCCAGCAGTCCCCGGGGGTGGAGCGGGACCTCCCACGAGCAGTACTTC

CDR3 length: 13
clone size: .
V gene: TRBV6-5
D gene: TRBD2
J gene: TRBJ2-7
CDR3 protein: CAVGTSGSYEQYF
CDR3 DNA: TGTGCCGTCGGGACTAGCGGGAGCTACGAGCAGTACTTC

CDR3 length: 15
clone size: .
V gene: TRBV15
D gene: TRBD2
J gene: TRBJ2-1
CDR3 protein: CATSIGLAGGNEQFF
CDR3 DNA: TGTGCCACCAGTATCGGACTAGCGGGAGGGAATGAGCAGTTCTTC

CDR3 length: 13
clone size: .
V gene: TRBV7-4
D gene: TRBD2
J gene: TRBJ2-5
CDR3 protein: CASSAGEGETQYF
CDR3 DNA: TGTGCCAGCAGCGCCGGGGAGGGAGAGACCCAGTACTTC

CDR3 length: 13
clone size: .
V gene: TRBV7-9
D gene: TRBD2
J gene: TRBJ2-7
CDR3 protein: CASSFGGVHEQYF
CDR3 DNA: TGTGCCAGCAGCTTCGGGGGGGTCCACGAGCAGTACTTC

CDR3 length: 15
clone size: .
V gene: TRBV10-3
D gene: .
J gene: TRBJ2-7
CDR3 protein: CAISESFGSSYEQYF
CDR3 DNA: TGTGCCATCAGTGAGTCCTTCGGGTCCTCCTACGAGCAGTACTTC

CDR3 length: 17
clone size: few
V gene: TRBV2
D gene: .
J gene: TRBJ2-1
CDR3 protein: CASSELGKGHAYNEQFF
CDR3 DNA: TGTGCCAGCAGTGAACTGGGGAAGGGGCATGCCTACAATGAGCAGTTCTTC

CDR3 length: 15
clone size: .
V gene: TRBV4-2
D gene: TRBD2
J gene: TRBJ2-3
CDR3 protein: CASSLTSGRADTQYF
CDR3 DNA: TGTGCCAGCAGCCTTACTAGCGGGAGGGCAGATACGCAGTATTTT

CDR3 length: 16
clone size: .
V gene: TRBV4-2
D gene: TRBD2
J gene: TRBJ2-3
CDR3 protein: CASSQELAGGTDTQYF
CDR3 DNA: TGTGCCAGCAGCCAAGAGTTAGCGGGGGGCACAGATACGCAGTATTTT

CDR3 length: 14
clone size: .
V gene: TRBV4-3
D gene: .
J gene: TRBJ2-5
CDR3 protein: CASSQEARGETQYF
CDR3 DNA: TGCGCCAGCAGCCAAGAAGCAAGGGGTGAGACCCAGTACTTC

CDR3 length: 15
clone size: .
V gene: TRBV7-9
D gene: TRBD2
J gene: TRBJ2-4
CDR3 protein: CASSLGRTSGDIQYF
CDR3 DNA: TGTGCCAGCAGCTTAGGCCGGACTAGCGGGGACATTCAGTACTTC

CDR3 length: 12
clone size: .
V gene: TRBV5-4
D gene: TRBD1
J gene: TRBJ1-1
CDR3 protein: CASSSDRSEAFF
CDR3 DNA: TGTGCCAGCAGCTCGGACAGGTCTGAAGCTTTCTTT

CDR3 length: 13
clone size: .
V gene: TRBV7-9
D gene: TRBD1
J gene: TRBJ2-7
CDR3 protein: CASRGQGAREQYF
CDR3 DNA: TGTGCCAGCAGGGGACAGGGGGCACGCGAGCAGTACTTC

CDR3 length: 15
clone size: .
V gene: TRBV27
D gene: .
J gene: TRBJ1-2
CDR3 protein: CASSPLDRLFYGYTF
CDR3 DNA: TGTGCCAGCAGTCCACTCGACAGGCTTTTCTATGGCTACACCTTC

CDR3 length: 13
clone size: .
V gene: TRBV5-6
D gene: .
J gene: TRBJ1-2
CDR3 protein: CASSLHRAHGYTF
CDR3 DNA: TGTGCCAGCAGCTTGCACAGGGCCCATGGCTACACCTTC

CDR3 length: 18
clone size: .
V gene: TRBV28
D gene: TRBD2
J gene: TRBJ2-1
CDR3 protein: CASSLRSGRLPFGNEQFF
CDR3 DNA: TGTGCCAGCAGTTTACGGTCCGGGAGGCTCCCGTTTGGCAATGAGCAGTTCTTC

CDR3 length: 13
clone size: .
V gene: TRBV6-5
D gene: .
J gene: TRBJ1-1
CDR3 protein: CASMGSGNTEAFF
CDR3 DNA: TGTGCCAGCATGGGTTCAGGGAACACTGAAGCTTTCTTT

CDR3 length: 17
clone size: .
V gene: TRBV7-3
D gene: TRBD1
J gene: TRBJ1-2
CDR3 protein: CASSLKGDRDHPMSFTF
CDR3 DNA: TGTGCCAGCAGCTTAAAAGGGGACAGGGACCATCCTATGAGTTTCACCTTC

CDR3 length: 16
clone size: .
V gene: TRBV27
D gene: .
J gene: TRBJ2-3
CDR3 protein: CASSLFDGSPRDTQYF
CDR3 DNA: TGTGCCAGCAGTTTATTTGACGGGAGCCCTCGGGATACGCAGTATTTT

CDR3 length: 17
clone size: .
V gene: TRBV19
D gene: .
J gene: TRBJ2-1
CDR3 protein: CASSPSYYTARPNEQFF
CDR3 DNA: TGTGCCAGTAGCCCTTCCTACTACACCGCTAGGCCCAATGAGCAGTTCTTC

CDR3 length: 13
clone size: .
V gene: TRBV29-1
D gene: .
J gene: TRBJ1-2
CDR3 protein: CSVEQGWDYGYTF
CDR3 DNA: TGCAGCGTTGAACAGGGCTGGGACTATGGCTACACCTTC

CDR3 length: 15
clone size: .
V gene: TRBV7-9
D gene: .
J gene: TRBJ1-2
CDR3 protein: CASSLVVGASYGYTF
CDR3 DNA: TGTGCCAGCAGCTTAGTGGTGGGGGCAAGCTATGGCTACACCTTC

CDR3 length: 15
clone size: .
V gene: TRBV28
D gene: TRBD1
J gene: TRBJ2-7
CDR3 protein: CASSHGQGVIPEQYF
CDR3 DNA: TGTGCCAGCAGCCATGGACAGGGGGTAATCCCCGAGCAGTACTTC

CDR3 length: 14
clone size: .
V gene: TRBV5-6
D gene: TRBD2
J gene: TRBJ2-3
CDR3 protein: CASSFGRAVDTQYF
CDR3 DNA: TGTGCCAGCAGCTTCGGGAGGGCTGTAGATACGCAGTATTTT

CDR3 length: 17
clone size: .
V gene: TRBV27
D gene: .
J gene: TRBJ2-1
CDR3 protein: CASSSATDGSSYNEQFF
CDR3 DNA: TGTGCCAGCAGTTCGGCTACTGACGGGAGCTCCTACAATGAGCAGTTCTTC

CDR3 length: 10
clone size: .
V gene: TRBV30
D gene: .
J gene: TRBJ2-7
CDR3 protein: CAYSLGEQYF
CDR3 DNA: TGTGCCTACTCCCTAGGTGAGCAGTACTTC

CDR3 length: 15
clone size: .
V gene: TRBV28
D gene: TRBD1
J gene: TRBJ2-5
CDR3 protein: CASSLDDRVGETQYF
CDR3 DNA: TGTGCCAGCAGTTTAGACGACAGGGTGGGAGAGACCCAGTACTTC

CDR3 length: 16
clone size: .
V gene: TRBV25-1
D gene: TRBD1
J gene: TRBJ1-1
CDR3 protein: CASSPFGTGGNTEAFF
CDR3 DNA: TGTGCCAGCAGTCCCTTTGGGACAGGGGGGAACACTGAAGCTTTCTTT

CDR3 length: 16
clone size: .
V gene: TRBV7-9
D gene: TRBD2
J gene: TRBJ2-7
CDR3 protein: CASSFGLAGDPYEQYF
CDR3 DNA: TGTGCCAGCAGCTTTGGGCTAGCGGGAGACCCCTACGAGCAGTACTTC

CDR3 length: 14
clone size: .
V gene: TRBV21-1
D gene: .
J gene: TRBJ2-7
CDR3 protein: CAHSWPLRPNEQYF
CDR3 DNA: TGTGCCCACAGCTGGCCTCTAAGGCCCAACGAGCAGTACTTC

CDR3 length: 15
clone size: .
V gene: TRBV27
D gene: TRBD2
J gene: TRBJ2-3
CDR3 protein: CASVSSGRGKDTQYF
CDR3 DNA: TGTGCCAGTGTTTCTAGCGGGAGAGGTAAAGATACGCAGTATTTT

CDR3 length: 14
clone size: .
V gene: TRBV15
D gene: .
J gene: TRBJ1-5
CDR3 protein: CATSRDQGRQPQHF
CDR3 DNA: TGTGCCACCAGCAGAGACCAGGGAAGGCAGCCCCAGCATTTT

CDR3 length: 16
clone size: .
V gene: TRBV14
D gene: .
J gene: TRBJ1-1
CDR3 protein: CASSSERGVRNTEAFF
CDR3 DNA: TGTGCCAGCAGCTCAGAGCGGGGTGTCAGGAACACTGAAGCTTTCTTT

CDR3 length: 17
clone size: .
V gene: TRBV4-1
D gene: .
J gene: TRBJ1-5
CDR3 protein: CASSQEVRGTTNKPQHF
CDR3 DNA: TGCGCCAGCAGCCAAGAAGTGCGGGGGACAACAAACAAGCCCCAGCATTTT

CDR3 length: 19
clone size: .
V gene: TRBV11-2
D gene: TRBD1
J gene: TRBJ1-1
CDR3 protein: CASSPPGTGYTEAGTEAFF
CDR3 DNA: TGTGCCAGCAGCCCCCCCGGGACAGGGTATACTGAGGCTGGGACTGAAGCTTTCTTT

CDR3 length: 13
clone size: .
V gene: TRBV28
D gene: TRBD2
J gene: TRBJ2-3
CDR3 protein: CAGLAGETDTQYF
CDR3 DNA: TGTGCCGGACTAGCGGGAGAGACAGATACGCAGTATTTT

CDR3 length: 13
clone size: .
V gene: TRBV28
D gene: TRBD2
J gene: TRBJ2-7
CDR3 protein: CASSVSGGYEQYF
CDR3 DNA: TGTGCCAGCAGTGTTAGCGGGGGGTACGAGCAGTACTTC

CDR3 length: 15
clone size: .
V gene: TRBV27
D gene: .
J gene: TRBJ2-7
CDR3 protein: CASSLSQAGTTEQYF
CDR3 DNA: TGTGCCAGCAGTTTATCCCAGGCCGGGACAACGGAGCAGTACTTC

CDR3 length: 17
clone size: .
V gene: TRBV4-1
D gene: .
J gene: TRBJ1-3
CDR3 protein: CASSQDRTSGAGNTIYF
CDR3 DNA: TGCGCCAGCAGCCAAGATCGGACTTCAGGGGCTGGAAACACCATATATTTT

CDR3 length: 13
clone size: .
V gene: TRBV29-1
D gene: TRBD2
J gene: TRBJ2-1
CDR3 protein: CSAFSGAVHEQFF
CDR3 DNA: TGCAGCGCATTTAGCGGGGCAGTCCATGAGCAGTTCTTC

CDR3 length: 19
clone size: once
V gene: TRBV7-6
D gene: TRBD2
J gene: TRBJ2-2
CDR3 protein: CASSSTGTSGSKVTGELFF
CDR3 DNA: TGTGCCAGCAGCTCAACCGGGACTAGCGGGAGTAAGGTCACCGGGGAGCTGTTTTTT

CDR3 length: 14
clone size: once
V gene: TRBV27
D gene: TRBD1
J gene: TRBJ2-7
CDR3 protein: CASSFGTVAYEQYF
CDR3 DNA: TGTGCCAGCAGTTTTGGGACAGTAGCCTACGAGCAGTACTTC

CDR3 length: 21
clone size: .
V gene: TRBV19
D gene: TRBD2
J gene: TRBJ2-4
CDR3 protein: CASSILAGIAGGQLAKNIQYF
CDR3 DNA: TGTGCCAGTAGTATTCTTGCCGGGATCGCGGGAGGTCAACTAGCCAAAAACATTCAGTACTTC

CDR3 length: 17
clone size: .
V gene: TRBV13
D gene: TRBD2
J gene: TRBJ2-2
CDR3 protein: CASSPGLAGGSSGELFF
CDR3 DNA: TGTGCCAGCAGCCCCGGACTAGCGGGCGGGAGTAGCGGGGAGCTGTTTTTT

CDR3 length: 15
clone size: .
V gene: TRBV7-2
D gene: TRBD2
J gene: TRBJ2-7
CDR3 protein: CASSLESGLDGEQYF
CDR3 DNA: TGTGCCAGCAGCTTAGAATCGGGACTAGATGGGGAGCAGTACTTC

CDR3 length: 19
clone size: .
V gene: TRBV14
D gene: .
J gene: TRBJ2-7
CDR3 protein: CASSQGGTGEASGDYEQYF
CDR3 DNA: TGTGCCAGCAGCCAAGGGGGGACAGGGGAGGCTAGCGGGGATTACGAGCAGTACTTC

CDR3 length: 11
clone size: .
V gene: TRBV12-5
D gene: .
J gene: TRBJ1-6
CDR3 protein: CASGSGPSLHF
CDR3 DNA: TGTGCTAGTGGCTCAGGTCCTTCCCTCCACTTT